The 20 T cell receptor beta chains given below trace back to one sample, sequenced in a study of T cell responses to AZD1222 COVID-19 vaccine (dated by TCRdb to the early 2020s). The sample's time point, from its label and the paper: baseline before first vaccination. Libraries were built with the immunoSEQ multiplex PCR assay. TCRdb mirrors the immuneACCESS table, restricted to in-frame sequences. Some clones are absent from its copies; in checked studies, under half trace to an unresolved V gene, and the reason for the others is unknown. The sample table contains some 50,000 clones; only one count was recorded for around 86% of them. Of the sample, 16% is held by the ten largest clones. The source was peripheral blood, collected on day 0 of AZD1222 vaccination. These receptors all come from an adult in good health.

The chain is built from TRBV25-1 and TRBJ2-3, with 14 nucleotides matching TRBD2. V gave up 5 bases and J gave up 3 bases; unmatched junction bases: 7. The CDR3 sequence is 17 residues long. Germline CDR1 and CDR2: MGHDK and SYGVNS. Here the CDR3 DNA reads TGTGCCAGCAGTCCACGACTAGCGGGAGGGCCAACAGATACGCAGTATTTT. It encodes CASSPRLAGGPTDTQYF.

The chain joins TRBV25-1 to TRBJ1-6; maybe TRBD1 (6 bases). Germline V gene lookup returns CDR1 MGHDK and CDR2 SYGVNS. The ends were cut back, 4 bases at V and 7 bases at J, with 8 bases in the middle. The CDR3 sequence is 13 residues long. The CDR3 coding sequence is TGTGCCAGCAGTGCCAGGGGAAATTCACCCCTCCACTTT. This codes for CASSARGNSPLHF.

The CDR3 nucleotides read TGTGCCAGCAGCTTAGGGGCTAGCGGTGAAGAGACCCAGTACTTC. As protein: CASSLGASGEETQYF. The gene calls are TRBV7-6 and TRBJ2-5, with 7 positions matching TRBD2. The V gene's germline CDR1 is SGHVS and CDR2 FNYEAQ. J gave up 3 bases and V 1 base, and 5 bases lay outside the gene matches. The CDR3 totals 15 residues.

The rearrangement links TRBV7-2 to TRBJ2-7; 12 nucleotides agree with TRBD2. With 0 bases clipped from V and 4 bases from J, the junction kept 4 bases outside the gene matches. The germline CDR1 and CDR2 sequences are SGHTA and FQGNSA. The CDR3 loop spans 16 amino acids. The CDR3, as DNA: TGTGCCAGCAGCTTAGCCACTAGCGGGAGGTCGTACGAGCAGTACTTC. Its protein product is CASSLATSGRSYEQYF. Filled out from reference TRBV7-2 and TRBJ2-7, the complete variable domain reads GAGVSQSPSNKVTEKGKDVELRCDPISGHTALYWYRQSLGQGLEFLIYFQGNSAPDKSGLPSDRFSAERTGGSVSTLTIQRTQQEDSAVYLCASSLATSGRSYEQYFGPGTRLTVT.

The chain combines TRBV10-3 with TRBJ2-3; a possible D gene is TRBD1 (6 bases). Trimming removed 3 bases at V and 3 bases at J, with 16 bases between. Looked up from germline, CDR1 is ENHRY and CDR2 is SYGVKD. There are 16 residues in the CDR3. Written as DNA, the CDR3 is TGTGCCATCAGTGACAAAGGCCAGGGGAGTACAGATACGCAGTATTTT. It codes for CAISDKGQGSTDTQYF.

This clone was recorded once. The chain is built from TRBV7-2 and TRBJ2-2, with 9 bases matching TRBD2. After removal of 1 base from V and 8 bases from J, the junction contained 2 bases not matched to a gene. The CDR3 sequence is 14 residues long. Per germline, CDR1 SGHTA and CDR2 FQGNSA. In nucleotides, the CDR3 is TGTGCCAGCAGCTTAGTCCTAGCGGGAGGGGAGCTGTTTTTT. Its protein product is CASSLVLAGGELFF.

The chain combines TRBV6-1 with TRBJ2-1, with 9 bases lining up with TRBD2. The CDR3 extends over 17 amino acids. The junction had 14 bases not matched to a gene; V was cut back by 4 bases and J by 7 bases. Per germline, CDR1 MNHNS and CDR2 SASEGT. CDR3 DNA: TGTGCCAGCAGTGGGGTTTCCGGGACTAGCAGACCGAATGAGCAGTTCTTC. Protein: CASSGVSGTSRPNEQFF.

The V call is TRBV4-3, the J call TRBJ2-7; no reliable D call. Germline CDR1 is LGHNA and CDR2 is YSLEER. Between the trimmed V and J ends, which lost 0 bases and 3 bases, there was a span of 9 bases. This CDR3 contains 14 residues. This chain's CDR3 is CASSQDTGRYEQYF. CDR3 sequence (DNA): TGCGCCAGCAGCCAAGATACCGGGCGCTACGAGCAGTACTTC.

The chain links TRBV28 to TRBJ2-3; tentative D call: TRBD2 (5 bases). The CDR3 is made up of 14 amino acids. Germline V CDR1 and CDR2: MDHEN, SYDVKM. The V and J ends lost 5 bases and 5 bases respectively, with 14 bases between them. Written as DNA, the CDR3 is TGTGCCAGCAGTCTCCAGCGGTGGGGAGATACGCAGTATTTT. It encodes CASSLQRWGDTQYF.

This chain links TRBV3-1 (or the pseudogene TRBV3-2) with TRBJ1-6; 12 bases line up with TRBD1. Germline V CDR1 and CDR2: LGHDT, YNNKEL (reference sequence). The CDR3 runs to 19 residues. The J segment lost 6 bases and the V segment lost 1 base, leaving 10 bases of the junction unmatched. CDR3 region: CASSQAGQGAPRGNSPLHF. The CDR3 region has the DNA TGTGCCAGCAGCCAAGCGGGACAGGGGGCGCCTAGGGGTAATTCACCCCTCCACTTT.

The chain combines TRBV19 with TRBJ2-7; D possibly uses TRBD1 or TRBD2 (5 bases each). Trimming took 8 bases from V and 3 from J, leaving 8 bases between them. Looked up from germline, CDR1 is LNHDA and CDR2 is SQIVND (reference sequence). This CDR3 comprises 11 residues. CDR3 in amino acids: CASLGRYEQYF. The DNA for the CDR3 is TGTGCCAGTTTGGGACGCTACGAGCAGTACTTC.

The CDR3 DNA reads TGCGCCAGCAGCCCCGACAGGGCGACTAACTATGGCTACACCTTC. As protein: CASSPDRATNYGYTF. The gene calls are TRBV5-1 and TRBJ1-2, with TRBD1 matching 7 bases. The CDR3 has 15 amino acids. Germline assignment: CDR1 SGHRS and CDR2 YFSETQ. Unmatched junction bases numbered 6, after V lost 4 bases and J lost 0 bases.

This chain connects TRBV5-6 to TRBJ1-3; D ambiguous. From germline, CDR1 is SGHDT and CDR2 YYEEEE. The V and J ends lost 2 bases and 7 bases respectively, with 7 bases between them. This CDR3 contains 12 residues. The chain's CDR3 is CASSFGDNTIYF. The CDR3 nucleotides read TGTGCCAGCAGCTTCGGGGATAACACCATATATTTT.

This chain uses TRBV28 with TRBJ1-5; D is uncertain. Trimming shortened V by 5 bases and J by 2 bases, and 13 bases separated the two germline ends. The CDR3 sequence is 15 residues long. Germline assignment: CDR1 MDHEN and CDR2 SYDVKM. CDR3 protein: CASSPDGLGNQPQHF. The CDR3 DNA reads TGTGCCAGCAGTCCGGACGGTCTGGGCAATCAGCCCCAGCATTTT.

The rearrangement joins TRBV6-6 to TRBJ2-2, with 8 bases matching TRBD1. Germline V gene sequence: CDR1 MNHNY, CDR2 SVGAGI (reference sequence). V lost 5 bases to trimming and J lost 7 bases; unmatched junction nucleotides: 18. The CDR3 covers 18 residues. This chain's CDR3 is CASSLEAGGLGGIGELFF. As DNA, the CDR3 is TGTGCCAGCAGTCTAGAGGCAGGGGGCCTGGGGGGTATCGGGGAGCTGTTTTTT.

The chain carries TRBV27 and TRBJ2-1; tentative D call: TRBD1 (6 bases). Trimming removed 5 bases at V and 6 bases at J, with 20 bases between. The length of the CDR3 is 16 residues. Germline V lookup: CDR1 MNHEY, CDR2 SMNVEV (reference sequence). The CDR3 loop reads CASSLAGAKSGNEQFF. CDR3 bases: TGTGCCAGCAGTCTCGCAGGGGCCAAGTCGGGCAATGAGCAGTTCTTC.

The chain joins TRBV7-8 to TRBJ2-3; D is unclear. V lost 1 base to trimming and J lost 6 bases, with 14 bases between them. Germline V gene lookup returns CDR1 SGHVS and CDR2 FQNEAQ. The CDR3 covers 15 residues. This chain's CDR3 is CASSLEAKMGDTQYF. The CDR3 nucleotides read TGTGCCAGCAGCTTAGAGGCCAAGATGGGGGATACGCAGTATTTT.

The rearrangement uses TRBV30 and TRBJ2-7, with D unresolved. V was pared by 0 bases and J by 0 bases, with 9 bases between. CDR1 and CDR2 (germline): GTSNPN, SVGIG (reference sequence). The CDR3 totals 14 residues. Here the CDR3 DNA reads TGTGCCTGGAGTGTACCTGAAAGCTCCTACGAGCAGTACTTC. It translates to CAWSVPESSYEQYF.

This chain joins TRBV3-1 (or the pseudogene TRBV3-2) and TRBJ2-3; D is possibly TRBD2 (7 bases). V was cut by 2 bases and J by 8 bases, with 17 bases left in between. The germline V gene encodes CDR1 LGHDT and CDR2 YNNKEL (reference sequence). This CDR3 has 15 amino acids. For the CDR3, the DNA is TGTGCCAGCAGCCAATGGTCGGGGGGCCGGGGTACGCAGTATTTT. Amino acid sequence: CASSQWSGGRGTQYF.

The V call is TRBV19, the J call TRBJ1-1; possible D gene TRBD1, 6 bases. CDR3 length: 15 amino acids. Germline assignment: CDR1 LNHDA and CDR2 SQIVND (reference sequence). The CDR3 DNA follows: TGTGCTACGATAGAGGGGCCAGGGGCGAACACTGAAGCTTTCTTT. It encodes CATIEGPGANTEAFF.